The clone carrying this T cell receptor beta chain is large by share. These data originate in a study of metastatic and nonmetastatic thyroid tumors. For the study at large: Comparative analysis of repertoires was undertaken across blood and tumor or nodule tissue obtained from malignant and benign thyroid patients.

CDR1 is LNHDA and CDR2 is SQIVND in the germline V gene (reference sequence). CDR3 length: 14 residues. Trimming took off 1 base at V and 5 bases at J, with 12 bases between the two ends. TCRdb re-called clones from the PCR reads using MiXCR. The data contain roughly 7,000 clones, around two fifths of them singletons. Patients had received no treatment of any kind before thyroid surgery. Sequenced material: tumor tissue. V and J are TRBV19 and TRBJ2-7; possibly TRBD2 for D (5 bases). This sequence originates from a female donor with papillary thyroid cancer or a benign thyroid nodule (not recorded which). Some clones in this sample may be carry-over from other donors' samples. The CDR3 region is CASSIGFGRDEQYF. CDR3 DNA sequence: TGTGCCAGTAGTATAGGGTTTGGGAGAGACGAGCAGTACTTC.